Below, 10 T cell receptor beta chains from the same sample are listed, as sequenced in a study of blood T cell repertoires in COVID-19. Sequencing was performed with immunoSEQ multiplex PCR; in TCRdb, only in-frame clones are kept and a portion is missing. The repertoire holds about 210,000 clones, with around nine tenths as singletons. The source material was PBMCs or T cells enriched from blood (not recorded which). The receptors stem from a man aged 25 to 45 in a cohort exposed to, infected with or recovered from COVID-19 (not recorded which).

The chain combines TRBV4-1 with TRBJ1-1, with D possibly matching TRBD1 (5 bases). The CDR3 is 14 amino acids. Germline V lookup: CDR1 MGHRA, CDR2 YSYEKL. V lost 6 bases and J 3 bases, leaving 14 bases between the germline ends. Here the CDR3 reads CASSQLIRDTEAFF. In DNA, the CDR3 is TGCGCCAGCAGTCAGCTTATCAGGGACACTGAAGCTTTCTTT.

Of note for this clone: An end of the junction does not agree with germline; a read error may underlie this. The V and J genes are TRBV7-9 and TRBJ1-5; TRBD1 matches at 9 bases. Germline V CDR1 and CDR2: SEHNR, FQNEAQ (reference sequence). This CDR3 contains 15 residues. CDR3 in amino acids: CASSLDGTGNPPQHF. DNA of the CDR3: TGTGCCAGCAGCTTAGATGGGACAGGGAATCCGCCCCAGCATTTT.

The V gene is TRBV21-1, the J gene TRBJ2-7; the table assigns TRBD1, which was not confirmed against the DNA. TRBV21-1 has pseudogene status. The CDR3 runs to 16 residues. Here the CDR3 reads CASSKGLSESSYEQYF. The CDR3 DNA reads TGTGCCAGCAGCAAAGGTTTGTCAGAAAGCTCCTACGAGCAGTACTTC.

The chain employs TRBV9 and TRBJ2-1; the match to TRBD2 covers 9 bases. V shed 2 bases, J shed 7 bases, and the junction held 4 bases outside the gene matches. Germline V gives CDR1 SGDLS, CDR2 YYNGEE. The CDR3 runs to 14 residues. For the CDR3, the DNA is TGTGCCAGCAGCGTCTGGCGGGAGGGGAATGAGCAGTTCTTC. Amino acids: CASSVWREGNEQFF.

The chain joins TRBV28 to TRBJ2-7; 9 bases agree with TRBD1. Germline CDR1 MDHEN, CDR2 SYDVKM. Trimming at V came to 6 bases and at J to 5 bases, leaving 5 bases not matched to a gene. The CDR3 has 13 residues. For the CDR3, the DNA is TGTGCCAGCAGCGGACAGGGGACAGACGAGCAGTACTTC. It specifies CASSGQGTDEQYF.

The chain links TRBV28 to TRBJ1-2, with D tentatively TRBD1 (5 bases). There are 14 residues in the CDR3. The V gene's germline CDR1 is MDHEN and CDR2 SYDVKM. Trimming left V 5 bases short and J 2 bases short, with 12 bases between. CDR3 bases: TGTGCCAGCAGTACCCAGGGACTGAACTATGGCTACACCTTC. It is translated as CASSTQGLNYGYTF.

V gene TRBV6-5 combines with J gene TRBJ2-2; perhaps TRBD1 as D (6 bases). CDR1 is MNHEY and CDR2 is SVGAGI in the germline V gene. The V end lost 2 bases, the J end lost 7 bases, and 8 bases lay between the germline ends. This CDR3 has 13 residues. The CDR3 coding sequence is TGTGCCAGCAGTTACGGGGGCTTCGGGGAGCTGTTTTTT. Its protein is CASSYGGFGELFF.

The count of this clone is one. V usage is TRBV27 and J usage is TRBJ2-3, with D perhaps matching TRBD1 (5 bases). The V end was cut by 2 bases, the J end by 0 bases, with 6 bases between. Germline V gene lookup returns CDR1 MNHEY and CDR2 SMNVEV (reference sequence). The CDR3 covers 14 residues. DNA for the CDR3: TGTGCCAGCAGTTTAACAGGCAGCACAGATACGCAGTATTTT. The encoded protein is CASSLTGSTDTQYF.

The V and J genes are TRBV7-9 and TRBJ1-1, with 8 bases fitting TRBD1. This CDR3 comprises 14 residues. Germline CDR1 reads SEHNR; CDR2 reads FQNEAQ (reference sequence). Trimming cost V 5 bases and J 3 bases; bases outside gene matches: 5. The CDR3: CASSVGQGHTEAFF. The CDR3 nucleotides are TGTGCCAGCAGCGTTGGACAGGGACACACTGAAGCTTTCTTT.

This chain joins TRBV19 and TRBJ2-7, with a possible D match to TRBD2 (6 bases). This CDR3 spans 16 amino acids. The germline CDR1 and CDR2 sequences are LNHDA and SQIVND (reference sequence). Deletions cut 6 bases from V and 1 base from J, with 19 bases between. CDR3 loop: CASSAPGLRSSYEQYF. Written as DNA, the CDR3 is TGTGCCAGTAGCGCCCCGGGACTTCGCTCTTCCTACGAGCAGTACTTC.